Presented here are 31 T cell receptor beta chains from one specimen sequenced in a study of T cells in Graves' hyperthyroidism and ophthalmopathy. Amplified TCR beta CDR3 regions came from RNA transcripts. HTBI primers drove first-round RT-PCR of the TCR CDR3. TCRdb redid the calling of the multiplex PCR reads with MiXCR, one entry per CDR3 protein. The table lists about 690,000 distinct CDR3 sequences, 15% to 20% of them singletons. Sequencing used blood. The receptors here all came from a man aged 45-65 years with Graves' hyperthyroidism.

There are many counts of this clonotype. This chain connects TRBV3-1 to TRBJ1-3; no firm D call. This CDR3 comprises 15 residues. The V and J ends lost 0 bases and 4 bases respectively, with 10 bases between them. Germline CDR1 and CDR2: LGHDT and YNNKEL (reference sequence). CDR3 nucleotide sequence: TGTGCCAGCAGCCAAGAGGGAGAAGTCGGAAACACCATATATTTT. Translated, it gives CASSQEGEVGNTIYF.

The chain links TRBV6-1 to TRBJ1-1, with 12 bases lining up with TRBD1. After removal of 1 base from V and 6 bases from J, the junction contained 12 bases not matched to a gene. CDR3 length: 18 amino acids. Germline values: CDR1 MNHNS, CDR2 SASEGT. The CDR3: CASSEVTGDRGLFAEAFF. DNA of the CDR3: TGTGCCAGCAGTGAAGTTACAGGGGACAGGGGGCTTTTCGCTGAAGCTTTCTTT.

This clonotype was seen a handful of times. The V and J genes are TRBV7-8 and TRBJ2-7; D tentatively reads TRBD1 or TRBD2 (6 bases each). From germline, CDR1 is SGHVS and CDR2 FQNEAQ. The CDR3 extends over 15 amino acids. The germline V and J ends were trimmed by 4 bases and 2 bases, with 15 bases remaining between them. In nucleotides, the CDR3 is TGTGCCAGCAGCTCGAGGGGGGTAGAGACCTACGAGCAGTACTTC. Its protein product is CASSSRGVETYEQYF.

This clonotype was counted a few times. V usage is TRBV24-1 and J usage is TRBJ2-2, with TRBD2 matching over 7 bases. The CDR3 totals 16 residues. The V segment lost 8 bases and the J segment 5 bases; nucleotides outside the gene matches: 13. The germline V gene has CDR1 KGHDR and CDR2 SFDVKD. CDR3 region: CATTSGIAAGTGELFF. CDR3 DNA sequence: TGTGCCACCACAAGCGGGATAGCGGCGGGAACCGGGGAGCTGTTTTTT.

The chain joins TRBV28 to TRBJ2-1, with D maybe TRBD2 (6 bases). CDR1 is MDHEN, CDR2 SYDVKM, per germline. The CDR3 extends over 13 amino acids. Between the trimmed V and J ends, which lost 7 bases and 8 bases, there was a span of 15 bases. The CDR3 here is CASNAGSLDEQFF. The CDR3, as DNA: TGTGCCAGCAACGCGGGAAGTCTCGATGAGCAGTTCTTC.

This clonotype has a count of ten or more. The CDR3 sequence is CASSPTGTYTEAFF. CDR3 nucleotides: TGTGCCAGCAGCCCGACTGGGACATACACTGAAGCTTTCTTT. The chain is built from TRBV7-9 and TRBJ1-1, with D perhaps matching TRBD1 (6 bases). V lost 5 bases and J lost 3, with 13 bases in between. The CDR3 length is 14 residues. Germline CDR1 and CDR2: SEHNR and FQNEAQ (reference sequence). Drawing the rest from reference TRBV7-9 and TRBJ1-1, the complete variable domain is DTGVSQNPRHKITKRGQNVTFRCDPISEHNRLYWYRQTLGQGPEFLTYFQNEAQLEKSRLLSDRFSAERPKGSFSTLEIQRTEQGDSAMYLCASSPTGTYTEAFFGQGTRLTVV.

In its sample, this clonotype was seen many times. V gene TRBV7-2 combines with J gene TRBJ1-2, with no clear D. This CDR3 has 15 residues. The germline V and J ends were trimmed by 1 base and 4 bases, with 13 bases remaining between them. The germline gives CDR1 SGHTA, CDR2 FQGNSA. The CDR3 coding sequence is TGTGCCAGCAGCTTAGGTGTCAGCGAGAGCTATGGCTACACCTTC. The encoded protein is CASSLGVSESYGYTF.

In its sample, this clonotype was seen a few times. The chain has TRBV9 and TRBJ1-1; possible D gene TRBD1, 5 bases. CDR3 size: 15 residues. Germline lookup yields CDR1 SGDLS and CDR2 YYNGEE. V lost 0 bases, J lost 1 base, and 10 bases lay in between. CDR3 region: CASSVGDAGNTEAFF. As DNA, the CDR3 is TGTGCCAGCAGCGTAGGGGACGCCGGGAACACTGAAGCTTTCTTT.

The chain combines TRBV7-9 with TRBJ2-3, with 9 bases matching TRBD2. The trim removed 7 bases at V and 6 bases at J, leaving 11 bases unmatched. The CDR3 length is 15 residues. CDR1 SEHNR and CDR2 FQNEAQ come from the germline V gene (reference sequence). Written as DNA, the CDR3 is TGTGCCAGCAATCGGCTAGCGGGACGAAGGGATACGCAGTATTTT. Translation: CASNRLAGRRDTQYF.

This clonotype was detected ten times or more. J is TRBJ1-5 and V is TRBV19; weak D call: TRBD1 (5 bases). The CDR3 spans 15 residues. Trimming removed 3 bases at V and 3 bases at J, with 12 bases between. In germline, CDR1 is LNHDA, CDR2 SQIVND (reference sequence). The CDR3 coding sequence is TGTGCCAGTAGTATGAGCCAGGGCATCAATCAGCCCCAGCATTTT. Translating it yields CASSMSQGINQPQHF.

This clonotype was detected ten times or more. The V gene is TRBV19, the J gene TRBJ2-5; tentatively, D is TRBD2 (6 bases). The V end was cut by 3 bases, the J end by 2 bases, with 19 bases between. Germline V gene lookup returns CDR1 LNHDA and CDR2 SQIVND (reference sequence). The CDR3 sequence is 17 residues long. Here the CDR3 reads CASSIRGAGTSQETQYF. CDR3 DNA sequence: TGTGCCAGTAGTATCCGCGGGGCGGGAACGTCACAAGAGACCCAGTACTTC.

The sample holds a few counts of this clonotype. The rearrangement uses TRBV6-1 and TRBJ2-6; no definite D call. V lost 7 bases, J lost 4 bases, and 17 bases lay in between. The CDR3 extends over 16 amino acids. Germline V CDR1 and CDR2: MNHNS, SASEGT. The chain's CDR3 is CASTIPYGSGANVLTF. For the CDR3, the DNA is TGTGCCAGCACCATCCCATACGGATCGGGGGCCAACGTCCTGACTTTC.

The chain links TRBV5-1 to TRBJ1-2; D is possibly TRBD1 (6 bases). Germline CDR1 is SGHRS and CDR2 is YFSETQ. This CDR3 contains 14 residues. V was trimmed by 7 bases and J by 1 base, leaving 14 bases between them. This CDR3 reads CASAGDTVNYGYTF. As DNA, the CDR3 is TGCGCCAGCGCCGGGGACACAGTTAACTATGGCTACACCTTC.

This clonotype was counted between two and nine times. The chain has TRBV19 and TRBJ2-3; 10 nucleotides agree with TRBD1. Looked up from germline, CDR1 is LNHDA and CDR2 is SQIVND (reference sequence). Trimming took 5 bases from V and 5 from J; bases not matched to a gene: 7. CDR3 size: 15 residues. DNA for the CDR3: TGTGCCAGTAGTTCTGGACAGGGGGGGAGAGATACGCAGTATTTT. Residues: CASSSGQGGRDTQYF.

This clonotype was seen a few times. This may stem from a read error, because a much larger clone lies one nucleotide away. The gene calls are TRBV20-1 and TRBJ2-5; 12 nucleotides line up with TRBD2. Per germline, CDR1 DFQATT and CDR2 SNEGSKA (reference sequence). This CDR3 comprises 17 residues. The CDR3 DNA follows: TGCAGTGCGATTATTCTAGCGGGAGGGCCTCAGGGAGAGACCCAGCACTTC. Residues: CSAIILAGGPQGETQHF.

This clonotype was seen many times. The V call is TRBV28, the J call TRBJ2-5, with a possible D match to TRBD2 (7 bases). The CDR3 consists of 12 residues. V was trimmed by 6 bases and J by 7 bases, leaving 12 bases between them. Germline CDR1 reads MDHEN; CDR2 reads SYDVKM. CDR3 sequence: CASSLGGVTQYF. CDR3 coding DNA: TGTGCCAGCAGCCTAGGGGGGGTGACCCAGTACTTC.

Only a few counts were recorded for this clonotype. The chain employs TRBV29-1 and TRBJ2-5; 8 nucleotides line up with TRBD1. Trimming cost V 5 bases and J 5 bases; bases outside gene matches: 10. The CDR3 is made up of 14 amino acids. CDR1 is SQVTM, CDR2 ANQGSEA, per germline. DNA for the CDR3: TGCAGCGTTACCGGACAGGGCTGGGGCGAGACCCAGTACTTC. It yields the protein CSVTGQGWGETQYF.

This clonotype appeared many times. The V gene is TRBV2, the J gene TRBJ2-5, with D uncertain. Germline CDR1 is SNHLY and CDR2 is FYNNEI. This CDR3 is 14 amino acids long. The ends were cut back, 7 bases at V and 1 base at J, with 13 bases in the middle. CDR3 nucleotides: TGTGCCAGCATCCCATCCTACCTCCAAGAGACCCAGTACTTC. Amino acid sequence: CASIPSYLQETQYF. Looking up the rest from reference TRBV2 and TRBJ2-5 gives the full variable domain: EPEVTQTPSHQVTQMGQEVILRCVPISNHLYFYWYRQILGQKVEFLVSFYNNEISEKSEIFDDQFSVERPDGSNFTLKIRSTKLEDSAMYFCASIPSYLQETQYFGPGTRLLVL.

The chain couples TRBV4-1 to TRBJ2-1, with 10 bases fitting TRBD2. With 1 base clipped from V and 3 bases from J, the junction kept 6 bases outside the gene matches. From germline, CDR1 is MGHRA and CDR2 YSYEKL. The CDR3 consists of 17 residues. CDR3 sequence (DNA): TGCGCCAGCAGCCAAGTGAGGGCTAGCGGGGGCTACAATGAGCAGTTCTTC. Amino acids: CASSQVRASGGYNEQFF.

This clonotype turned up a few times. The chain carries TRBV15 and TRBJ1-1, with D uncertain. The CDR3 has 15 amino acids. V was pared by 0 bases and J by 0 bases, with 8 bases between. CDR1 LNHNV and CDR2 YYDKDF come from the germline V gene (reference sequence). CDR3 sequence reads: CATSRDPRMNTEAFF. In DNA form, the CDR3 reads TGTGCCACCAGCAGAGATCCGAGGATGAACACTGAAGCTTTCTTT.

This chain joins TRBV25-1 and TRBJ1-5; D is ambiguous. CDR1 and CDR2 (germline): MGHDK, SYGVNS. The CDR3 totals 13 residues. V lost 6 bases and J 2 bases, leaving 8 bases between the germline ends. The CDR3 DNA sequence: TGTGCCAGCAGCGGGTACGGCAATCAGCCCCAGCATTTT. This codes for CASSGYGNQPQHF.

This clonotype was seen repeatedly, ten times or more. This rearrangement joins TRBV3-1 to TRBJ2-7, with D perhaps given as TRBD1 or TRBD2 (5 bases each). Trimming removed 6 bases at V and 5 bases at J, with 14 bases between. Germline values: CDR1 LGHDT, CDR2 YNNKEL (reference sequence). CDR3 length: 13 amino acids. The CDR3 loop is CASSLEGTDEQYF. The CDR3 DNA sequence: TGTGCCAGCAGTTTAGAAGGGACCGACGAGCAGTACTTC.

The chain employs TRBV9 and TRBJ1-2, with D perhaps TRBD1 (6 bases). Germline V gene lookup returns CDR1 SGDLS and CDR2 YYNGEE. Deletions cut 5 bases from V and 0 bases from J, with 11 bases between. The CDR3 is made up of 14 amino acids. The CDR3 region is CASSRQDTNYGYTF. The CDR3 DNA reads as TGTGCCAGCAGTAGACAGGATACTAACTATGGCTACACCTTC.

This clonotype occurred many times. The V call is TRBV28, the J call TRBJ2-7; D possibly corresponds to TRBD1 (5 bases). Trimming took 3 bases from V and 1 from J, leaving 19 bases between them. This CDR3 has 17 residues. Germline loops: CDR1 MDHEN, CDR2 SYDVKM. In DNA form, the CDR3 reads TGTGCCAGCAGTTTGAAAATCGACGACAGTCAGTCCTACGAGCAGTACTTC. It encodes CASSLKIDDSQSYEQYF.

This clonotype has only a few counts. V is TRBV9 and J is TRBJ2-3, with 8 positions matching TRBD2. Per the germline V gene, CDR1 is SGDLS and CDR2 is YYNGEE. The V segment lost 0 bases and the J segment 3 bases; nucleotides outside the gene matches: 6. The CDR3 has 16 residues. The CDR3 DNA follows: TGTGCCAGCAGCGTAGACTTCGGGAGGGGAACAGATACGCAGTATTTT. Encoded protein: CASSVDFGRGTDTQYF.

This clonotype was counted at least ten times. V and J are TRBV7-3 and TRBJ2-5; 8 bases align to TRBD2. Germline values: CDR1 SGHTA, CDR2 FQGTGA. V shed 4 bases, J shed 5 bases, and the junction held 9 bases outside the gene matches. The CDR3 is made up of 15 amino acids. The CDR3 loop reads CASSSTGLGTETQYF. The DNA for the CDR3 is TGTGCCAGCAGCTCCACGGGACTAGGAACGGAGACCCAGTACTTC.

This clonotype was detected only a few times. CDR3 sequence (DNA): TGTGCCAGCAGTTTGGGGGGGGGGGGGAAATTCGAGACCCAGTACTTC. It encodes CASSLGGGGKFETQYF. V gene TRBV27 combines with J gene TRBJ2-5, with TRBD2 matching 7 bases. The CDR3 contains 16 residues. The V segment lost 3 bases and the J segment 5 bases; nucleotides outside the gene matches: 12. The germline CDR1 and CDR2 sequences are MNHEY and SMNVEV (reference sequence).

As DNA, the CDR3 is TGCAGTGTTAGCGGGAGAACGAACACCGGGGAGCTGTTTTTT. It specifies CSVSGRTNTGELFF. The V and J genes are TRBV20-1 and TRBJ2-2, with 9 bases aligning to TRBD2. CDR3 length: 14 residues. Germline values: CDR1 DFQATT, CDR2 SNEGSKA (reference sequence). V lost 7 bases to trimming and J lost 0 bases; unmatched junction nucleotides: 3.

The CDR3 nucleotides read TGTGCCTCAGTTGCATGGGGGTACCCCACTCAGCCCCAGCATTTT. Protein product: CASVAWGYPTQPQHF. This chain uses TRBV6-1 with TRBJ1-5, with D perhaps TRBD1 (5 bases). This CDR3 comprises 15 residues. Germline V gives CDR1 MNHNS, CDR2 SASEGT. Deletions cut 11 bases from V and 6 bases from J, with 23 bases between.

The gene calls are TRBV28 and TRBJ1-3, with a tentative D call TRBD1 (5 bases). CDR1 is MDHEN and CDR2 is SYDVKM in the germline V gene. V lost 8 bases and J 0 bases, leaving 14 bases between the germline ends. The CDR3 contains 15 residues. The CDR3 DNA is TGTGCCAGCCGGGCGGGGGTCAACTCTGGAAACACCATATATTTT. Its protein product is CASRAGVNSGNTIYF.

With regard to this clonotype: At one end the junction does not follow the germline gene, possibly because of a read error. V is TRBV20-1 and J is TRBJ2-3; possible D gene TRBD1, 7 bases. The CDR3 sequence is 15 residues long. Germline V gives CDR1 DFQATT, CDR2 SNEGSKA (reference sequence). In DNA, the CDR3 is TGCGGTGCTAGAGGGGGCGGGATCCGCACAGATACGCAGTATTTT. The encoded protein is CGARGGGIRTDTQYF.